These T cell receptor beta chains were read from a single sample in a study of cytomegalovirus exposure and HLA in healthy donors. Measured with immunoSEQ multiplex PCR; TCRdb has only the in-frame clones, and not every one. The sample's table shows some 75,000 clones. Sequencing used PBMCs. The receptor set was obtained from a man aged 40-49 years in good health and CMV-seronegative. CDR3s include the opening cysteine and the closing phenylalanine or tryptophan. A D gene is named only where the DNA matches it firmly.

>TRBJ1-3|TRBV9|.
TGTGCCAGCAGCGTTACGTGGGCGCAAGGAAACACCATATATTTT
CASSVTWAQGNTIYF
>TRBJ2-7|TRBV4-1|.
TGCGCCAGCAGCCAAGGGCAGGGCCCCTCCTACGAGCAGTACTTC
CASSQGQGPSYEQYF
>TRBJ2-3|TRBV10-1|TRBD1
TGCGCCAGCAGCAACAGGGGCACGGATACGCAGTATTTT
CASSNRGTDTQYF
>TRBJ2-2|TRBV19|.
TGTGCCAGTAGTTATATACGCCCCGGGACAAGTTACACCGGGGAGCTGTTTTTT
CASSYIRPGTSYTGELFF
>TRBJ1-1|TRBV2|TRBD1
TGTGCCAGCAGTGCGGACAGGGTGAACACTGAAGCTTTCTTT
CASSADRVNTEAFF
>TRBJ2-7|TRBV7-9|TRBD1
TGTGCCAGCAGCCCGGACAGGGACACCTACGAGCAGTACTTC
CASSPDRDTYEQYF
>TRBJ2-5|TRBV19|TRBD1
TGTGCCAGTAGGAATACAGGGGTCAGAGAGACCCAGTACTTC
CASRNTGVRETQYF
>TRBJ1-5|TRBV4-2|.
TGTGCCAGCAGCCTGCGGGAGTACGGCAATCAGCCCCAGCATTTT
CASSLREYGNQPQHF
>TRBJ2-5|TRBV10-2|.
TGCGCCAGCACCCAACTAGCATTGGGGACCCAGTACTTC
CASTQLALGTQYF
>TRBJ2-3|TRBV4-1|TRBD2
TGCGCCAGCAGCCAACTTCCTAGCGGGGCTAGCACAGATACGCAGTATTTT
CASSQLPSGASTDTQYF
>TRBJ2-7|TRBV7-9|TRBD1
TGTGCCAGCAGCTTGGGAGAGACAGGGGGCGACGAGCAGTACTTC
CASSLGETGGDEQYF
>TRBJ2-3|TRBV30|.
TGTGCCTGGAGTAGAGGGAGCAGCGGCACAGATACGCAGTATTTT
CAWSRGSSGTDTQYF
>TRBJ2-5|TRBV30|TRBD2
TGTGCCTGGAGTAGAGTAGCGGGAGGGCCGGAGACCCAGTACTTC
CAWSRVAGGPETQYF
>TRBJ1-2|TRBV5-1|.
TGCGCCAGCAGCTCCCTCGGAGCTAACTATGGCTACACCTTC
CASSSLGANYGYTF
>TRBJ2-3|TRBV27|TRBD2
TGTGCCAGCAGTTTATTGTTTGCGGGGGGCATCACAGATACGCAGTATTTT
CASSLLFAGGITDTQYF
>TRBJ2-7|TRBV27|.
TGTGCCAGCACCTACCCGGGACACGGACATCCCGGCTCCTACGAGCAGTACTTC
CASTYPGHGHPGSYEQYF
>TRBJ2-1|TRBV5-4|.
TGTGCCAGCAGCTTACCGACAGCTTACAATGAGCAGTTCTTC
CASSLPTAYNEQFF
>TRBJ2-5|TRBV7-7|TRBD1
TGTGCTCTTGGGGACAGGGTAGAGACCCAGTACTTC
CALGDRVETQYF
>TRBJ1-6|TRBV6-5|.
TGTGCCAGCACCCTACGGACAGCCGATTCACCCCTCCACTTT
CASTLRTADSPLHF
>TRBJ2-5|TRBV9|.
TGTGCCAGCAGCGTCTTCGGCGGTCAAGAGACCCAGTACTTC
CASSVFGGQETQYF
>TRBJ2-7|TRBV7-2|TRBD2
TGTGCCAGCAGCTCGAGCGGGGGCCCCGGGTACGAGCAGTACTTC
CASSSSGGPGYEQYF
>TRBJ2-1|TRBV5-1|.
TGCGCCAGCAGCTCTCGACTGAGCTCCTACAATGAGCAGTTCTTC
CASSSRLSSYNEQFF
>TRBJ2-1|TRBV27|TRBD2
TGTGCCAGCAGTTTCAATCTAGCGGGAACCTACAATGAGCAGTTCTTC
CASSFNLAGTYNEQFF
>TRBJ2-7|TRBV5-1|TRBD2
TGCGCCAGCAGCCCCGGGGGGACCTATGGGCGCGAGCAGTACTTC
CASSPGGTYGREQYF
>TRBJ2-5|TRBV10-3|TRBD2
TGTGCCATCAGTAGCGGGGGGGAAGAGACCCAGTACTTC
CAISSGGEETQYF
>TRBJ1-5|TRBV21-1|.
TGTGCCAGCAGCCCCCAAGGGGCTCAGCCCCAGCATTTT
CASSPQGAQPQHF
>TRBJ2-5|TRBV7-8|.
TGTGCCAGCAGCTTATCCCCCCGCCAAGAGACCCAGTACTTC
CASSLSPRQETQYF
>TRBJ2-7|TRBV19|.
TGTGCCAGTAGTACGTCCGGACAGAGCTCCTACGAGCAGTACTTC
CASSTSGQSSYEQYF
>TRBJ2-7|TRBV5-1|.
TGCGCCAGCAGACTGTCCCCCTACGAGCAGTACTTC
CASRLSPYEQYF
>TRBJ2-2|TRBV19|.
TGTGCCAGTAGCCAGTCGGACAGGAACACCGGGGAGCTGTTTTTT
CASSQSDRNTGELFF
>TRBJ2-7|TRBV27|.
TGTGCCAGCAGTTTATATCCGGGAGAGCAGTACTTC
CASSLYPGEQYF
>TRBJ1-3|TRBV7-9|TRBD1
TGTGCCAGCACCACCCTGGGACAGGGGTCCGGAAACACCATATATTTT
CASTTLGQGSGNTIYF
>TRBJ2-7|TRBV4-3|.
TGCGCCAGCAGCCAAGGAGGAGGAAGCTCCTACGAGCAGTACTTC
CASSQGGGSSYEQYF
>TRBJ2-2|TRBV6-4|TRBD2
TGTGCCAGCAGTGAATTAGCGGGGGCGAACACCGGGGAGCTGTTTTTT
CASSELAGANTGELFF
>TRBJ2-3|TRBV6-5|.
TGTGCCAGCAGTTACTCGAGCTTCACAGGAGATACGCAGTATTTT
CASSYSSFTGDTQYF
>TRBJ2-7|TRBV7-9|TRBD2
TGTGCCAGCAGTTGGACAGCGACTAGCGGGGTGTCCTACGAGCAGTACTTC
CASSWTATSGVSYEQYF
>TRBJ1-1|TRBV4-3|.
TGCGCCAGCGCCGTAGCTCCGAACACTGAAGCTTTCTTT
CASAVAPNTEAFF
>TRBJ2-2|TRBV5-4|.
TGTGCCAGCAGCTTGGTTGGGGGGATTACCGGGGAGCTGTTTTTT
CASSLVGGITGELFF
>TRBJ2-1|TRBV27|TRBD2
TGTGCCAGCAGTTTTAACCCACTAGCGGGAGGTTTCGATGAGCAGTTCTTC
CASSFNPLAGGFDEQFF
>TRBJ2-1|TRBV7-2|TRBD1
TGTGCCAGCAGCTCCCCTATCGGCCGCTGGACAGGACCTAATGAGCAGTTCTTC
CASSSPIGRWTGPNEQFF
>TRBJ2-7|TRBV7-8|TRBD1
TGTGCCAGCAGCGTGGGACAGAGCTACGAGCAGTACTTC
CASSVGQSYEQYF
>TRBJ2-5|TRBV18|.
TGTGCCAGCACGCAGCGGGACAACAAAGAGACCCAGTACTTC
CASTQRDNKETQYF
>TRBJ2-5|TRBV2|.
TGTGCCAGCAGATACTTTGTAGAGACCCAGTACTTC
CASRYFVETQYF
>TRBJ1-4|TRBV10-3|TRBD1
TGTGCCATCAGGCCGACAGGGAATAATGAAAAACTGTTTTTT
CAIRPTGNNEKLFF
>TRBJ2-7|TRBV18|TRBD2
TGTGCCAGCTCACCACTAGAACTAGCGGGCGAGCAGTACTTC
CASSPLELAGEQYF
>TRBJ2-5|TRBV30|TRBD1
TGTGCCTGGAGCGCAGGCGGGACAGGACGATTGCAGTACTTC
CAWSAGGTGRLQYF
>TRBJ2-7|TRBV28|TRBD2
TGTGCCAGCAGTTTACCTGGACTAGCTGTTTACGAGCAGTACTTC
CASSLPGLAVYEQYF
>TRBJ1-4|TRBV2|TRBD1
TGTGCCAGCATCCCCACCCGGACAGGGGGTGAAAAACTGTTTTTT
CASIPTRTGGEKLFF
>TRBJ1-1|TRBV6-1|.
TGTGCCAGCAGTCCGGGACAAATGAACACTGAAGCTTTCTTT
CASSPGQMNTEAFF
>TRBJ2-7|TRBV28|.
TGTGCCAGCAGTTCTACAGGGAGTAGATACTTC
CASSSTGSRYF
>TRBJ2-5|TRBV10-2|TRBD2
TGCGCCAGCAGCCGGACTAGCGGGGGTGGGACCCAGTACTTC
CASSRTSGGGTQYF
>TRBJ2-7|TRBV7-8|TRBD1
TGTGCCAGCAGCCTCCGGGACAGGGCCTACGAGCAGTACTTC
CASSLRDRAYEQYF
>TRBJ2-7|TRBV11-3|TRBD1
TGTGCCAGCAGCCGCCAGGGGGCCGGTTACGAGCAGTACTTC
CASSRQGAGYEQYF
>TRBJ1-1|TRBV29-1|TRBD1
TGCAGCGTGACGGGACAGGGTTACACTGAAGCTTTCTTT
CSVTGQGYTEAFF